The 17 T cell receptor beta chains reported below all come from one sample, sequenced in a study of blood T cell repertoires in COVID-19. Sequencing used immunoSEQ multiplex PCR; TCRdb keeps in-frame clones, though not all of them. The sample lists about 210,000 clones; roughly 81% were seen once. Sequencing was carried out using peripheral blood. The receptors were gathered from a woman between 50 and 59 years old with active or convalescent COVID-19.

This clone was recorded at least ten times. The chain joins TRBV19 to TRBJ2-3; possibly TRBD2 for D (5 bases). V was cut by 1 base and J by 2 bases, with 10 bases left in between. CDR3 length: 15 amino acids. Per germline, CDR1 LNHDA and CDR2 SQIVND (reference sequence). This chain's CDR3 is CASSIGGSPTDTQYF. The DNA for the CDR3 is TGTGCCAGTAGTATAGGTGGGAGTCCCACAGATACGCAGTATTTT.

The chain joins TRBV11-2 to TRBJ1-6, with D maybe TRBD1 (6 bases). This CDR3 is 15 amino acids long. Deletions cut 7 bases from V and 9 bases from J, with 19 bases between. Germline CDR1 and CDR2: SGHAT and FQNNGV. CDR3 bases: TGTGCCAGCACCCGTTACATAACAGGGACTTCACCCCTCCACTTT. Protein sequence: CASTRYITGTSPLHF. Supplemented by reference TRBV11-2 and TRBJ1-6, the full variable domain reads EAGVAQSPRYKIIEKRQSVAFWCNPISGHATLYWYQQILGQGPKLLIQFQNNGVVDDSQLPKDRFSAERLKGVDSTLKIQPAKLEDSAVYLCASTRYITGTSPLHFGNGTRLTVT.

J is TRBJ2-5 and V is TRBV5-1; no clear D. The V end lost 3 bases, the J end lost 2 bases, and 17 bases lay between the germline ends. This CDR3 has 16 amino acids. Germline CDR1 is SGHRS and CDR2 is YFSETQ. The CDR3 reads CASSSSLLTPQETQYF. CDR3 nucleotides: TGCGCCAGCAGCTCGTCGCTTTTGACACCGCAAGAGACCCAGTACTTC.

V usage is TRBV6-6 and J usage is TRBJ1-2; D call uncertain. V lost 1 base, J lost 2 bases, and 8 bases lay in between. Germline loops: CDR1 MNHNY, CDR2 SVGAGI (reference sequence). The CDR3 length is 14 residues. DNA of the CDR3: TGTGCCAGCAGTTACTTCCCGGGAAACTATGGCTACACCTTC. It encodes CASSYFPGNYGYTF.

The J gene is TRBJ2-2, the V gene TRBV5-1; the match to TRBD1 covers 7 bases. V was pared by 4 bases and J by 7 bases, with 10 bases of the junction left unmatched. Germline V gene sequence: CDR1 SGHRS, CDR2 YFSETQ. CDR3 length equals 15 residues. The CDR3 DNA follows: TGCGCCAGCAGCCCCCCGGTAGGGGGCGGCGGGGAGCTGTTTTTT. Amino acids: CASSPPVGGGGELFF.

CDR3 sequence reads: CASSPGQGLGTEAFF. As DNA, the CDR3 is TGTGCCAGCAGCCCAGGACAGGGCCTTGGGACTGAAGCTTTCTTT. The chain joins TRBV5-6 to TRBJ1-1, with 8 nucleotides matching TRBD1. CDR3 length equals 15 residues. Germline V gives CDR1 SGHDT, CDR2 YYEEEE. The V gene end was trimmed by 4 bases and the J gene end by 5 bases; junction bases not matched to a gene: 10.

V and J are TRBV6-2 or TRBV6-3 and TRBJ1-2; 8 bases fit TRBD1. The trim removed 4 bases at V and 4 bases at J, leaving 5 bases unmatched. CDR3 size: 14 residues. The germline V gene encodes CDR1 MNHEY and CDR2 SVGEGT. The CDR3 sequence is CASSWRQGSYGYTF. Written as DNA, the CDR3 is TGTGCCAGCAGTTGGCGACAGGGGAGCTATGGCTACACCTTC.

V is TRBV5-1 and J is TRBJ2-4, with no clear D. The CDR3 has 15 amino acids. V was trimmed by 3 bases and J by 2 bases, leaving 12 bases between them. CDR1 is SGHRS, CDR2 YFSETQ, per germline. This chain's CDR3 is CASSYSNSPKNIQYF. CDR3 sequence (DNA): TGCGCCAGCAGCTACTCAAATTCCCCCAAAAACATTCAGTACTTC.

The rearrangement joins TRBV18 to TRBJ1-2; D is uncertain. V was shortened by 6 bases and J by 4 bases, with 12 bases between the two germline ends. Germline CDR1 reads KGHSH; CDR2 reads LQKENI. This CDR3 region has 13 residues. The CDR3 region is CASSPPSGYGYTF. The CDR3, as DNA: TGTGCCAGCTCCCCCCCCTCGGGCTATGGCTACACCTTC.

DNA for the CDR3: TGTGCCAGCAGTTACTCGCGTCGCGGGAACACTGAAGCTTTCTTT. Protein product: CASSYSRRGNTEAFF. The chain employs TRBV6-5 and TRBJ1-1; no clear D. Trimming cost V 0 bases and J 1 base, with 9 bases left between them. This CDR3 spans 15 amino acids. The V gene's germline CDR1 is MNHEY and CDR2 SVGAGI.

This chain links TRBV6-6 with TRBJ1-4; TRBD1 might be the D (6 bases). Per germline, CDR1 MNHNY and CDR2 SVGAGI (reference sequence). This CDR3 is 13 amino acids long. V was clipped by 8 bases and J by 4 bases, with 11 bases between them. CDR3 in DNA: TGTGCCAGCTTGGACAGTAATAATGAAAAACTGTTTTTT. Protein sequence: CASLDSNNEKLFF.

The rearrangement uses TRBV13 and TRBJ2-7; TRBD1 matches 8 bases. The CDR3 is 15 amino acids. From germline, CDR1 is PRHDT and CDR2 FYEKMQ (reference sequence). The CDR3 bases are TGTGCCAGCAGCCTAGGGGGGACAGGCATCTACGAGCAGTACGTC. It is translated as CASSLGGTGIYEQYV.

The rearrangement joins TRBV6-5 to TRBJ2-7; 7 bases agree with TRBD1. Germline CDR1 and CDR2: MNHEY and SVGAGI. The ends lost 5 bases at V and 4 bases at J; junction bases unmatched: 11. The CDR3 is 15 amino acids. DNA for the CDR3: TGTGCCAGCAGTCCCACAAGGGGGCCTTGGTACGAGCAGTACGTC. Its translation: CASSPTRGPWYEQYV.

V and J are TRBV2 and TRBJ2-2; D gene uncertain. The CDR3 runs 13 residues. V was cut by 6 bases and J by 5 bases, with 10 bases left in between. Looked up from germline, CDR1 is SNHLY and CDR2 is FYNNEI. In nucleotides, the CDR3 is TGTGCCAGCAGCCCACTATTAACCGGGGAGCTGTTTTTT. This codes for CASSPLLTGELFF.

The CDR3 DNA follows: TGTGCCACCAGTGATTTAAACAATCCAGATACGCAGTATTTT. It translates to CATSDLNNPDTQYF. The chain combines TRBV24-1 with TRBJ2-3; D gene uncertain. With 1 base removed from V and 4 bases from J, the gap between germline ends came to 8 bases. The V gene's germline CDR1 is KGHDR and CDR2 SFDVKD. The CDR3 has 14 residues.

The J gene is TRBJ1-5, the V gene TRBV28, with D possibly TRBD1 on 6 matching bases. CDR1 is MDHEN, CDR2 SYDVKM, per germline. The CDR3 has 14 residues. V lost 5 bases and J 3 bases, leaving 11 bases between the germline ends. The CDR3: CASSDTGPNQPQHF. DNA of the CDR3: TGTGCCAGCAGTGACACAGGGCCCAATCAGCCCCAGCATTTT.

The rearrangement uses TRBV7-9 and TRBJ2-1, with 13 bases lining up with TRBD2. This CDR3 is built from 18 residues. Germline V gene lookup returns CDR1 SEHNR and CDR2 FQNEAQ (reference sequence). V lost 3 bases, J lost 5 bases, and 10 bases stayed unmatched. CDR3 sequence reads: CASSFPSRLAGGHNEQFF. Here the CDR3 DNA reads TGTGCCAGCAGCTTTCCATCCCGACTAGCGGGAGGTCACAATGAGCAGTTCTTC. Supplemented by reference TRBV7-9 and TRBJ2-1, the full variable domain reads DTGVSQNPRHKITKRGQNVTFRCDPISEHNRLYWYRQTLGQGPEFLTYFQNEAQLEKSRLLSDRFSAERPKGSFSTLEIQRTEQGDSAMYLCASSFPSRLAGGHNEQFFGPGTRLTVL.